What follows are 24 T cell receptor beta chains derived from one specimen sequenced in a study of T cell clonotyping in hematopoietic cell transplantation. Assay used: immunoSEQ multiplex PCR; TCRdb lists only in-frame clones, some missing. The sample has roughly 30,000 clones, about 93% seen once. Material: PBMCs, obtained 100 days after allogeneic stem cell transplant. These receptor sequences come from a female patient aged 50-65 years who had an allogeneic stem cell transplant from a related donor, so the T cells may come from the graft donor. Some clones in this sample may be carry-over from other donors' samples.

The rearrangement uses TRBV5-6 and TRBJ1-5; tentative D call: TRBD1 (5 bases). Germline V CDR1 and CDR2: SGHDT, YYEEEE. Trimming removed 0 bases from V and 7 bases from J, with 11 bases in between. The CDR3 has 14 amino acids. The CDR3 DNA reads TGTGCCAGCAGCTTGGAGAGGGGACGCCAGCCCCAGCATTTT. As protein: CASSLERGRQPQHF.

The chain couples TRBV4-2 to TRBJ1-5, with TRBD1 matching over 7 bases. The CDR3 contains 17 residues. Per germline, CDR1 LGHNA and CDR2 YNFKEQ. With V trimmed by 4 bases and J by 0 bases, 9 bases remained unmatched. The CDR3 sequence: CASSPSYRQGSNQPQHF. The CDR3 DNA sequence: TGTGCCAGCAGCCCCTCTTACCGACAGGGTAGCAATCAGCCCCAGCATTTT.

The genes are TRBV6-1 and TRBJ2-7; the D gene is possibly TRBD2 (7 bases). V was trimmed by 0 bases and J by 2 bases, leaving 11 bases between them. The CDR3 totals 15 residues. Looked up from germline, CDR1 is MNHNS and CDR2 is SASEGT. The CDR3 region has the DNA TGTGCCAGCAGTGAAGCCACAGGGACTACCTACGAGCAGTACTTC. This translates into CASSEATGTTYEQYF.

V is TRBV6-1 and J is TRBJ1-3, with D tentatively TRBD1 (5 bases). The V gene lost 0 bases and the J gene lost 2 bases, with 8 bases spanning the gap. The CDR3 loop spans 15 amino acids. CDR1 and CDR2 from the germline V gene are MNHNS and SASEGT. The CDR3 loop is CASSEAPRAGNTIYF. CDR3 DNA sequence: TGTGCCAGCAGTGAAGCGCCCAGGGCTGGAAACACCATATATTTT.

The V gene is TRBV30, the J gene TRBJ1-3; D not certain. The CDR3 is 15 amino acids. The germline gives CDR1 GTSNPN, CDR2 SVGIG (reference sequence). V dropped 1 base and J dropped 0 bases, with 10 bases sitting between them. The chain's CDR3 is CAWSADPNSGNTIYF. The CDR3 DNA follows: TGTGCCTGGAGTGCCGATCCTAACTCTGGAAACACCATATATTTT.

The rearrangement links TRBV30 to TRBJ1-1; the match to TRBD1 covers 8 bases. The germline gives CDR1 GTSNPN, CDR2 SVGIG (reference sequence). The CDR3 length is 10 residues. CDR3 DNA sequence: TGTGCGACAGGGGACACTGAAGCTTTCTTT. It yields the protein CATGDTEAFF. Combining the CDR3 with reference TRBV30 and TRBJ1-1 gives the whole variable domain SQTIHQWPATLVQPVGSPLSLECTVEGTSNPNLYWYRQAAGRGLQLLFYSVGIGQISSEVPQNLSASRPQDRQFILSSKKLLLSDSGFYLCATGDTEAFFGQGTRLTVV.

The V call is TRBV2, the J call TRBJ1-5; a possible D gene is TRBD1 (5 bases). Trimming stripped 7 bases from V and 3 bases from J, with 13 bases between. Germline values: CDR1 SNHLY, CDR2 FYNNEI. CDR3 size: 14 residues. The CDR3 is CASKPGLFNQPQHF. The CDR3 DNA reads TGTGCCAGCAAACCGGGACTGTTCAATCAGCCCCAGCATTTT.

This clone has more than one count but fewer than ten. The chain employs TRBV7-7 and TRBJ2-7, with TRBD2 matching 13 bases. The V gene end was trimmed by 2 bases and the J gene end by 3 bases; junction bases not matched to a gene: 1. The CDR3 totals 15 residues. Germline CDR1 reads SSHAT; CDR2 reads FNYEAQ (reference sequence). CDR3 sequence (DNA): TGTGCCAGCAGCTTAAGGACTAGCGGGGGCTACGAGCAGTACTTC. Its translation: CASSLRTSGGYEQYF. Supplemented by reference TRBV7-7 and TRBJ2-7, the full variable domain reads GAGVSQSPRYKVTKRGQDVTLRCDPISSHATLYWYQQALGQGPEFLTYFNYEAQPDKSGLPSDRFSAERPEGSISTLTIQRTEQRDSAMYRCASSLRTSGGYEQYFGPGTRLTVT.

The V gene is TRBV7-9, the J gene TRBJ1-1; weak D call: TRBD1 (6 bases). V dropped 0 bases and J dropped 5 bases, with 13 bases sitting between them. Germline V gene lookup returns CDR1 SEHNR and CDR2 FQNEAQ (reference sequence). The CDR3 is 15 residues long. The CDR3 loop reads CASSLATGWGTEAFF. The CDR3 DNA follows: TGTGCCAGCAGCTTAGCAACAGGGTGGGGAACTGAAGCTTTCTTT. The variable domain in full, with the rest retrieved from reference TRBV7-9 and TRBJ1-1, is DTGVSQNPRHKITKRGQNVTFRCDPISEHNRLYWYRQTLGQGPEFLTYFQNEAQLEKSRLLSDRFSAERPKGSFSTLEIQRTEQGDSAMYLCASSLATGWGTEAFFGQGTRLTVV.

This clone has just a few counts. The V gene is TRBV4-1, the J gene TRBJ1-2; TRBD1 is a possible D gene (5 bases). Per germline, CDR1 MGHRA and CDR2 YSYEKL. This CDR3 has 17 amino acids. Trimming shortened V by 0 bases and J by 8 bases, and 22 bases separated the two germline ends. For the CDR3, the DNA is TGCGCCAGCAGCCAAGAAGAGGGGTCTGTTGGACTATACGGCTACACCTTC. Residues: CASSQEEGSVGLYGYTF.

A few counts support this clone. The rearrangement uses TRBV7-9 and TRBJ2-5, with D possibly matching TRBD2 (5 bases). Germline V CDR1 and CDR2: SEHNR, FQNEAQ (reference sequence). Deletions cut 5 bases from V and 2 bases from J, with 18 bases between. The CDR3 extends over 16 amino acids. The CDR3: CASSQIPAEYQETQYF. The CDR3 DNA follows: TGTGCCAGCAGCCAAATCCCAGCGGAGTATCAAGAGACCCAGTACTTC.

The rearrangement links TRBV27 to TRBJ2-1, with TRBD2 matching 13 bases. Germline-derived CDR1 and CDR2 are MNHEY and SMNVEV (reference sequence). This CDR3 spans 15 amino acids. The trim removed 2 bases at V and 12 bases at J, leaving 7 bases unmatched. CDR3 bases: TGTGCCAGCAGTTTAAGGACTAGCGGGGGCGGTGGGCAGTTCTTC. This codes for CASSLRTSGGGGQFF.

This clone showed up just once. The chain uses TRBV4-2 and TRBJ2-3, with D perhaps matching TRBD1 (5 bases). CDR1 LGHNA and CDR2 YNFKEQ come from the germline V gene. The V gene lost 1 base and the J gene lost 2 bases, with 10 bases spanning the gap. The CDR3 is made up of 15 amino acids. The CDR3 DNA reads TGTGCCAGCAGCCAAGCAGGGCAAAACACAGATACGCAGTATTTT. It specifies CASSQAGQNTDTQYF.

The chain combines TRBV9 with TRBJ1-3, with 11 bases aligning to TRBD1. This CDR3 comprises 17 residues. Per germline, CDR1 SGDLS and CDR2 YYNGEE. The ends lost 2 bases at V and 0 bases at J; junction bases unmatched: 4. This CDR3 reads CASSVGTGGNSGNTIYF. The CDR3 bases are TGTGCCAGCAGCGTGGGGACAGGGGGGAACTCTGGAAACACCATATATTTT.

This clone was observed a single time. J is TRBJ2-7 and V is TRBV29-1; 8 positions match TRBD1. Germline CDR1 and CDR2: SQVTM and ANQGSEA. The V gene end was trimmed by 4 bases and the J gene end by 1 base; junction bases not matched to a gene: 6. The CDR3 is 14 amino acids. CDR3 sequence: CSVGRTGRSYEQYF. The CDR3 DNA sequence: TGCAGCGTTGGGAGGACAGGGAGGTCCTACGAGCAGTACTTC.

The table lists this clone with a count of one. This sequence joins TRBV5-8 and TRBJ2-1; 9 bases agree with TRBD2. Germline CDR1 reads SGHTS; CDR2 reads YDEGEE. The CDR3 has 13 amino acids. V lost 2 bases and J lost 8; bases outside the gene matches: 2. Written as DNA, the CDR3 is TGTGCCAGCAGCTTCGTAGCGGGAGATGAGCAGTTCTTC. Translation gives CASSFVAGDEQFF.

V usage is TRBV10-3 and J usage is TRBJ2-7, with 9 bases aligning to TRBD1. The germline V gene encodes CDR1 ENHRY and CDR2 SYGVKD. The CDR3 loop spans 15 amino acids. Germline trimming cut 10 bases from V and 4 bases from J; bases unmatched to any gene: 14. Written as DNA, the CDR3 is TGTGCCACCGTACAAACGGGACAGGGAGTATACGAGCAGTACTTC. This translates into CATVQTGQGVYEQYF.

The chain recombines TRBV11-3 with TRBJ2-1, with D possibly called TRBD1 or TRBD2 (5 bases each). Germline V gene data show CDR1 as SGHNT and CDR2 as YENEEA. The CDR3 spans 15 residues. V was trimmed by 0 bases and J by 9 bases, leaving 15 bases between them. The chain's CDR3 is CASSLEGRVGGEQFF. As DNA, the CDR3 is TGTGCCAGCAGCTTAGAGGGACGGGTCGGCGGTGAGCAGTTCTTC.

The chain joins TRBV27 to TRBJ1-1, with D possibly TRBD1 on 6 matching bases. V was trimmed by 6 bases and J by 1 base, leaving 21 bases between them. CDR1 is MNHEY, CDR2 SMNVEV, per germline (reference sequence). This CDR3 comprises 17 residues. The chain's CDR3 is CASSRQTGIGGNTEAFF. The DNA for the CDR3 is TGTGCCAGCAGCCGACAGACAGGCATCGGCGGGAACACTGAAGCTTTCTTT.

The J gene is TRBJ2-7, the V gene TRBV15; perhaps TRBD1 as D (7 bases). Per germline, CDR1 LNHNV and CDR2 YYDKDF (reference sequence). The CDR3 is made up of 15 amino acids. Trimming stripped 1 base from V and 2 bases from J, with 12 bases between. CDR3 in DNA: TGTGCCACCAGCAGAGCCGCGGGGACAGCCTACGAGCAGTACTTC. Translating it yields CATSRAAGTAYEQYF.

The V and J genes are TRBV2 and TRBJ1-6; no definite D call. The CDR3 is 11 amino acids. The V and J ends lost 4 bases and 7 bases respectively, with 2 bases between them. Germline V gene sequence: CDR1 SNHLY, CDR2 FYNNEI. CDR3 sequence: CASSGNSPLHF. CDR3 nucleotides: TGTGCCAGCAGTGGAAATTCACCCCTCCACTTT.

This clone occurred once. The V call is TRBV7-3, the J call TRBJ2-7, with 7 bases identical to TRBD1. V shed 3 bases and J 5 bases; nucleotides not matched to a gene: 7. Germline CDR1 reads SGHTA; CDR2 reads FQGTGA. This CDR3 spans 14 amino acids. The CDR3 DNA reads as TGTGCCAGCAGCTTTTCACAGGGGATTAACGAGCAGTACTTC. It specifies CASSFSQGINEQYF.

V usage is TRBV7-8 and J usage is TRBJ1-4, with D tentatively TRBD1 (6 bases). This CDR3 has 18 amino acids. The germline V gene encodes CDR1 SGHVS and CDR2 FQNEAQ. Trimming pared 0 bases from V and 0 bases from J, leaving 14 bases between. The CDR3 DNA follows: TGTGCCAGCAGCTTAGCGTGGCAGGGGCTTACAACTAATGAAAAACTGTTTTTT. Protein sequence: CASSLAWQGLTTNEKLFF.

J is TRBJ1-6 and V is TRBV4-1; tentative D call: TRBD1 (5 bases). This CDR3 has 17 residues. Germline assignment: CDR1 MGHRA and CDR2 YSYEKL. Trimming removed 1 base at V and 1 base at J, with 11 bases between. The CDR3 sequence is CASSQGGRGSYNSPLHF. CDR3 DNA: TGCGCCAGCAGCCAAGGGGGGAGAGGGTCCTATAATTCACCCCTCCACTTT.